Below, 4 T cell receptor beta chains from the same sample are listed, as sequenced in a study of T-cell reconstitution after alpha-beta-depleted transplantation in children. Unique molecular identifiers were built into the TCRbeta library. From the PCR reads, TCRdb called clonotypes with MiXCR, one entry per CDR3 protein. The table lists 450,000 to 600,000 distinct CDR3 sequences, over 10% of them singletons. This specimen consisted of PBMCs, mostly from graft donor cells, obtained 360 days after TCRalphabeta/CD19-depleted stem cell transplant. All receptors come from a male patient between 5 and 17 years old who had a stem cell transplant for acute myeloid leukemia, so the T cells may come from the graft donor.

This clonotype was seen repeatedly, ten times or more. The chain uses TRBV24-1 and TRBJ2-3, with 8 bases fitting TRBD2. V was clipped by 9 bases and J by 0 bases; unmatched bases: 13. Germline V lookup: CDR1 KGHDR, CDR2 SFDVKD. This CDR3 is built from 17 residues. The CDR3 region is CATARGSGIPSTDTQYF. In DNA form, the CDR3 reads TGTGCCACCGCCAGGGGTAGCGGGATTCCCAGCACAGATACGCAGTATTTT.

V usage is TRBV20-1 and J usage is TRBJ2-1, with a tentative D call TRBD2 (6 bases). The length of the CDR3 is 13 residues. Looked up from germline, CDR1 is DFQATT and CDR2 is SNEGSKA (reference sequence). Trimming removed 7 bases from V and 4 bases from J, with 14 bases in between. CDR3 residues: CSVASDGYNEQFF. CDR3 DNA: TGCAGTGTAGCTAGCGACGGTTACAATGAGCAGTTCTTC.

This clonotype was picked up many times. The chain links TRBV3-1 to TRBJ1-6; 10 bases are shared with TRBD1. The V segment lost 0 bases and the J segment 4 bases; nucleotides outside the gene matches: 6. CDR1 is LGHDT, CDR2 YNNKEL, per germline (reference sequence). The CDR3 runs to 18 residues. The chain's CDR3 is CASSQEMTGGRYNSPLHF. The CDR3 nucleotides read TGTGCCAGCAGCCAAGAAATGACAGGGGGCAGGTATAATTCACCCCTCCACTTT.

V is TRBV10-3 and J is TRBJ2-2; D is perhaps TRBD1 (6 bases). Trimming removed 0 bases at V and 8 bases at J, with 13 bases between. The CDR3 spans 15 residues. Looked up from germline, CDR1 is ENHRY and CDR2 is SYGVKD. The CDR3 loop reads CAISESRQAWGELFF. CDR3 bases: TGTGCCATCAGTGAGTCGCGACAGGCTTGGGGGGAGCTGTTTTTT.